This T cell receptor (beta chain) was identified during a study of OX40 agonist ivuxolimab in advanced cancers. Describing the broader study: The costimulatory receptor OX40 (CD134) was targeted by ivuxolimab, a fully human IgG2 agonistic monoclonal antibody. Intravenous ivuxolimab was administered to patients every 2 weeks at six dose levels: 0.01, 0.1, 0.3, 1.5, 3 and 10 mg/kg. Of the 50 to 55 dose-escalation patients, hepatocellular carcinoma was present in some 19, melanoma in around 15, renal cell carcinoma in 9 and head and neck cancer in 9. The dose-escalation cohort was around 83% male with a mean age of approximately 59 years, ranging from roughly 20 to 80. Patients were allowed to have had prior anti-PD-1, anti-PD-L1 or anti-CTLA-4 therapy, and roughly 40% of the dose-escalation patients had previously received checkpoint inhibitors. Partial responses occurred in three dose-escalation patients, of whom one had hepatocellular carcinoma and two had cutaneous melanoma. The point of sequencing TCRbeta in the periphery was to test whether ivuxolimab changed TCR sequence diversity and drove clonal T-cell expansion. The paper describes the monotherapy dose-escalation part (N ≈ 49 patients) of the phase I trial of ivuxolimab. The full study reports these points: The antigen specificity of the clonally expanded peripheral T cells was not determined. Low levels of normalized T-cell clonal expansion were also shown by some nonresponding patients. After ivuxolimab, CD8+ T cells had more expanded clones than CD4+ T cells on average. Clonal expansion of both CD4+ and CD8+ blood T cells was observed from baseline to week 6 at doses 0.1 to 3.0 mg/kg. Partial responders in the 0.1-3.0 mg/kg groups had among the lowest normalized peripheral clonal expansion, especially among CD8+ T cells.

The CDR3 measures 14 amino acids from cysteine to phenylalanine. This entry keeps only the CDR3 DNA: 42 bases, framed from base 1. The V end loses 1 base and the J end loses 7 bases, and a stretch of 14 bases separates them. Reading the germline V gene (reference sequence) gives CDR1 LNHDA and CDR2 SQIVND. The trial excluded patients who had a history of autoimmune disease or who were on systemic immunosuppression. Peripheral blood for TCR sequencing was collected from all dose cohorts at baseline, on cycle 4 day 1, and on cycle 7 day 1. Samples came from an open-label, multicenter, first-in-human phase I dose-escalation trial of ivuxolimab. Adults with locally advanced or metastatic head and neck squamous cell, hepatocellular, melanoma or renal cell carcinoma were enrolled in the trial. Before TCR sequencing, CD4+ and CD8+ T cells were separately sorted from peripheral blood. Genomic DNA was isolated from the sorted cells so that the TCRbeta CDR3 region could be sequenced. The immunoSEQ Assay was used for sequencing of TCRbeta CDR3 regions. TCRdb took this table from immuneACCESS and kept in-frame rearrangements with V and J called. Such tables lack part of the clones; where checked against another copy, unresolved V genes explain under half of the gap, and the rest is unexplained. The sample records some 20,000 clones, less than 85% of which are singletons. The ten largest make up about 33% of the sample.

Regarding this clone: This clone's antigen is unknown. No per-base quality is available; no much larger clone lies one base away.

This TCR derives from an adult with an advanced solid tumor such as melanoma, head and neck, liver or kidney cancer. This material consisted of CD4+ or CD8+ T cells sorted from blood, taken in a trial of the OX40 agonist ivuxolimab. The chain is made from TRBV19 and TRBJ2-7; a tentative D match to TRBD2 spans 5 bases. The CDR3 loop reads CASSIGDTGVEQYF. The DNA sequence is TGTGCCAGTAGTATAGGTGACACCGGGGTGGAGCAGTACTTC.